These T cell receptor beta chains were read from a single sample in a study of identifying expanded T cells in peripheral blood. Method: immunoSEQ multiplex PCR; TCRdb's copy keeps in-frame clones and lacks some. The repertoire holds about 86,000 clones, with roughly 87% as singletons. Sequences were obtained from blood. The receptors come from a person aged 18-70 years in good health. Each CDR3 is given with its conserved first and last residue. The D gene is left open where the match is weak. Clone sizes are given selectively: once, few, many, or a class where the clone is expanded.

abundance	d_gene	j_gene	v_gene	CDR3aa	CDR3nt
.	TRBD1	TRBJ2-2	TRBV7-3	CASSVESGTASTGELFF	TGTGCCAGCAGCGTCGAATCCGGGACAGCTTCCACCGGGGAGCTGTTTTTT
.	TRBD1	TRBJ2-7	TRBV7-3	CASSIQGGGYEQYF	TGTGCCAGCAGCATACAGGGGGGCGGCTACGAGCAGTACTTC
.	.	TRBJ1-2	TRBV14	CASSQVGPGSTF	.
few	.	TRBJ2-1	TRBV9	CASSPQLVGSSSYNEQFF	TGTGCCAGCAGCCCTCAATTGGTGGGATCGAGCTCCTACAATGAGCAGTTCTTC
once	.	TRBJ2-5	TRBV28	CASSLRNQETQYF	TGTGCCAGCAGTTTGCGGAACCAAGAGACCCAGTACTTC
.	TRBD2	TRBJ2-5	TRBV9	CASSVGMRAGEETQYF	TGTGCCAGCAGCGTAGGGATGAGAGCGGGAGAGGAGACCCAGTACTTC
.	.	TRBJ1-1	TRBV30	CAWGLERGLNTEAFF	TGTGCCTGGGGTCTAGAGCGAGGGTTGAACACTGAAGCTTTCTTT
.	.	TRBJ2-7	TRBV5-1	CASSLGDSSYEQYF	TGCGCCAGCAGCTTGGGGGACTCGTCCTACGAGCAGTACTTC
.	.	TRBJ1-1	TRBV19	CASSQGKNTEAFF	TGTGCCAGTAGTCAAGGCAAGAACACTGAAGCTTTCTTT
.	.	TRBJ1-1	TRBV12-5	CASGLVLSEDTEAFF	TGTGCTAGTGGTTTGGTACTTTCCGAGGACACTGAAGCTTTCTTT
.	TRBD1	TRBJ1-2	TRBV12-5	CASGLAQGANGYTF	TGTGCTAGTGGTTTGGCCCAGGGGGCGAATGGCTACACCTTC
.	TRBD1	TRBJ2-1	TRBV5-1	CASSSTGGAYNEQFF	TGCGCCAGCAGCTCGACAGGGGGCGCTTACAATGAGCAGTTCTTC
.	.	TRBJ1-5	TRBV28	CAGKGQNSNQPQHF	TGTGCCGGCAAGGGGCAGAATAGCAATCAGCCCCAGCATTTT
.	TRBD1	TRBJ2-2	TRBV9	CASSAQGFRGTGELFF	TGTGCCAGCAGCGCACAGGGGTTTAGGGGCACCGGGGAGCTGTTTTTT